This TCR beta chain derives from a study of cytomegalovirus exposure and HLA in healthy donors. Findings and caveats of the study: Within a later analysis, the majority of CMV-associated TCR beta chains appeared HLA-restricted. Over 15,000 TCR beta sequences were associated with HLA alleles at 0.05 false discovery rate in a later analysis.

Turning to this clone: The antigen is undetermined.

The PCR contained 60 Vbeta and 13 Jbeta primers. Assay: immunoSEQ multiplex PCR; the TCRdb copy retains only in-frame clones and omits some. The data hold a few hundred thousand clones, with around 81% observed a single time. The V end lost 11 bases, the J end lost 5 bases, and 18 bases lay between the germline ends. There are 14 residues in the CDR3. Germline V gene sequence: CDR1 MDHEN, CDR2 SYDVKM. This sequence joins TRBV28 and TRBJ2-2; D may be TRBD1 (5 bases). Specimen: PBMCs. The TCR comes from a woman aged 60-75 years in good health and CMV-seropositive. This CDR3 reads CAARQSLTTGELFF. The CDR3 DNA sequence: TGTGCCGCGAGACAGAGTTTAACTACCGGGGAGCTGTTTTTT. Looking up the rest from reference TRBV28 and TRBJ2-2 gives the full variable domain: DVKVTQSSRYLVKRTGEKVFLECVQDMDHENMFWYRQDPGLGLRLIYFSYDVKMKEKGDIPEGYSVSREKKERFSLILESASTNQTSMYLCAARQSLTTGELFFGEGSRLTVL.